This TCR beta chain was captured in a study of CD8 T cells in ankylosing spondylitis. Notes on the study in general: The clones that were linked to disease were reported to be significantly enriched in matched synovial fluid samples from ankylosing spondylitis patients.

The CDR3 has 13 amino acids. Germline V lookup: CDR1 DFQATT, CDR2 SNEGSKA (reference sequence). V dropped 6 bases and J dropped 4 bases, with 14 bases sitting between them. Using quantitative 5'-RACE with molecular barcodes, the authors made TCR beta libraries. Each CDR3 protein gets one entry after TCRdb re-called the 5' RACE reads with MiXCR. The table shows fewer than 250,000 distinct CDR3 sequences, with 8% to 11% occurring only once. This clonotype was seen many times. Its antigen is undetermined. The chain uses TRBV20-1 and TRBJ2-3; a weak D match, TRBD2 (7 bases). The sample comprised blood, either unsorted or a sorted T cell fraction (not recorded which). The source of this sequence is a male donor with ankylosing spondylitis or in good health (not recorded which). The CDR3 is CSAGGPVADTQYF. Written as DNA, the CDR3 is TGCAGTGCGGGGGGGCCAGTCGCAGATACGCAGTATTTT.